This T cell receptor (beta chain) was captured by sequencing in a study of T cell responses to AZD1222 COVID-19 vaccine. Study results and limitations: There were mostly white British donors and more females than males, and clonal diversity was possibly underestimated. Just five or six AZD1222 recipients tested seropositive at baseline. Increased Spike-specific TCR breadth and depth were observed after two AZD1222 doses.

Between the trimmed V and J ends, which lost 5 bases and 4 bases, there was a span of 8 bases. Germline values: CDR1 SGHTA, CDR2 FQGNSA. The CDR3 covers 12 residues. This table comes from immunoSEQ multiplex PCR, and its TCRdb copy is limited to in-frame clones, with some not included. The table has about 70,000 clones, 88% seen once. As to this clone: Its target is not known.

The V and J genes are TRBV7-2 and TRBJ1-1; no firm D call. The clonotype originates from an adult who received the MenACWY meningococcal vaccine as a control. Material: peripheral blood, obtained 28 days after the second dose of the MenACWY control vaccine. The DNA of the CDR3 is TGTGCCAGCAGCAATACGGTCACTGAAGCTTTCTTT. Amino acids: CASSNTVTEAFF.